A single sample gave rise to the 12 T cell receptor beta chains below, sequenced in a study of shared clonotypes between healthy human individuals. Method: immunoSEQ multiplex PCR; TCRdb's copy keeps in-frame clones and lacks some. The data hold approximately 2,000,000 clones, with around 95% observed a single time. Terminally differentiated effector memory CD45RA+ cells were left out of the naive CD8 fraction, which was CD45RO-negative and positively selected for CCR7. Sample: naive CD8+ T cells from PBMCs. All receptors derive from a man between 18 and 35 years old in good health. Some clones in this sample may be carry-over from other donors' samples.

The chain carries TRBV5-1 and TRBJ2-7; D is possibly TRBD2 (6 bases). The CDR3 runs to 14 residues. Germline lookup yields CDR1 SGHRS and CDR2 YFSETQ. Trimming left V 1 base short and J 5 bases short, with 13 bases between. CDR3 nucleotide sequence: TGCGCCAGCAGCTTGTGGGGGGACCGGGACGAGCAGTACTTC. Translated: CASSLWGDRDEQYF.

For the CDR3, the DNA is TGTGCCAGCAGCGTCTCGGTGGGGGGAGATACGCAGTATTTT. Translated: CASSVSVGGDTQYF. V usage is TRBV5-5 and J usage is TRBJ2-3; perhaps TRBD2 as D (6 bases). CDR3 length: 14 amino acids. V was shortened by 4 bases and J by 5 bases, with 14 bases between the two germline ends. Germline V gives CDR1 SGHKS, CDR2 YYEKEE (reference sequence).

This chain joins TRBV28 and TRBJ2-2, with D possibly matching TRBD1 (6 bases). V shed 4 bases and J shed 0 bases, with 12 bases lying between them. The CDR3 has 16 residues. Per the germline V gene, CDR1 is MDHEN and CDR2 is SYDVKM. CDR3 DNA sequence: TGTGCCAGCAGTTCCCGACAGGTCCCGAACACCGGGGAGCTGTTTTTT. Its translation is CASSSRQVPNTGELFF.

The J gene is TRBJ2-7, the V gene TRBV9; a weak D match, TRBD1 (6 bases). Looked up from germline, CDR1 is SGDLS and CDR2 is YYNGEE. V dropped 3 bases and J dropped 5 bases, with 12 bases sitting between them. The CDR3 length is 13 residues. CDR3 loop: CASSAGHMDEQYF. Written as DNA, the CDR3 is TGTGCCAGCAGCGCGGGACACATGGACGAGCAGTACTTC.

This chain connects TRBV19 to TRBJ2-1, with 7 bases matching TRBD1. CDR3 size: 15 residues. The V gene's germline CDR1 is LNHDA and CDR2 SQIVND (reference sequence). Trimming removed 3 bases from V and 1 base from J; junction bases left unmatched: 3. The CDR3, as DNA: TGTGCCAGTAGTATTGGACAGGCGTCCTACAATGAGCAGTTCTTC. Encoded protein: CASSIGQASYNEQFF.

This sequence joins TRBV29-1 and TRBJ1-2; D remains ambiguous. The CDR3 runs 12 residues. The germline CDR1 and CDR2 sequences are SQVTM and ANQGSEA. Trimming left V 3 bases short and J 7 bases short, with 12 bases between. The CDR3 protein is CSVDGPGFGYTF. CDR3 DNA sequence: TGCAGCGTTGATGGGCCGGGTTTTGGCTACACCTTC.

The chain joins TRBV13 to TRBJ1-1, with 10 positions matching TRBD1. The CDR3 loop spans 15 amino acids. V was clipped by 5 bases and J by 5 bases; unmatched bases: 8. Germline loops: CDR1 PRHDT, CDR2 FYEKMQ (reference sequence). CDR3 sequence (DNA): TGTGCCAGCAGCCCGAGACAGGGGGCTCGAACTGAAGCTTTCTTT. This sequence encodes CASSPRQGARTEAFF.

The chain links TRBV4-2 to TRBJ1-4, with TRBD1 matching 7 bases. This CDR3 comprises 14 residues. The V gene end was trimmed by 8 bases and the J gene end by 5 bases; junction bases not matched to a gene: 8. Germline values: CDR1 LGHNA, CDR2 YNFKEQ. The chain's CDR3 is CASHATGQNEKLFF. Here the CDR3 DNA reads TGTGCCAGCCACGCTACGGGACAGAATGAAAAACTGTTTTTT.

The rearrangement uses TRBV19 and TRBJ2-7; D is ambiguous. Trimming shortened V by 0 bases and J by 4 bases, and 10 bases separated the two germline ends. CDR1 is LNHDA, CDR2 SQIVND, per germline (reference sequence). The CDR3 is 14 residues long. The CDR3 coding sequence is TGTGCCAGTAGTATAGATCTAGGTCCTTACGAGCAGTACTTC. It encodes CASSIDLGPYEQYF.

The V gene is TRBV27, the J gene TRBJ2-3; TRBD1 is a possible D gene (5 bases). Trimming cost V 2 bases and J 2 bases, with 11 bases left between them. This CDR3 has 15 residues. Germline lookup yields CDR1 MNHEY and CDR2 SMNVEV (reference sequence). The CDR3 DNA sequence: TGTGCCAGCAGTTTAGTACAGGCCGCCACAGATACGCAGTATTTT. Protein sequence: CASSLVQAATDTQYF.

The chain carries TRBV11-2 and TRBJ2-1; D ambiguous. In germline, CDR1 is SGHAT, CDR2 FQNNGV. The ends were cut back, 0 bases at V and 8 bases at J, with 5 bases in the middle. The CDR3 contains 12 residues. CDR3 loop: CASSLDIYEQFF. In DNA, the CDR3 is TGTGCCAGCAGCTTAGACATTTATGAGCAGTTCTTC. Filled out from reference TRBV11-2 and TRBJ2-1, the complete variable domain reads EAGVAQSPRYKIIEKRQSVAFWCNPISGHATLYWYQQILGQGPKLLIQFQNNGVVDDSQLPKDRFSAERLKGVDSTLKIQPAKLEDSAVYLCASSLDIYEQFFGPGTRLTVL.

This chain joins TRBV10-3 and TRBJ2-3; 8 bases agree with TRBD1. This CDR3 region has 16 residues. Trimming at V came to 3 bases and at J to 0 bases, leaving 5 bases not matched to a gene. Germline V gene data show CDR1 as ENHRY and CDR2 as SYGVKD. The CDR3 sequence is CAISEPGTGSTDTQYF. CDR3 in DNA: TGTGCCATCAGTGAACCCGGGACAGGAAGCACAGATACGCAGTATTTT.